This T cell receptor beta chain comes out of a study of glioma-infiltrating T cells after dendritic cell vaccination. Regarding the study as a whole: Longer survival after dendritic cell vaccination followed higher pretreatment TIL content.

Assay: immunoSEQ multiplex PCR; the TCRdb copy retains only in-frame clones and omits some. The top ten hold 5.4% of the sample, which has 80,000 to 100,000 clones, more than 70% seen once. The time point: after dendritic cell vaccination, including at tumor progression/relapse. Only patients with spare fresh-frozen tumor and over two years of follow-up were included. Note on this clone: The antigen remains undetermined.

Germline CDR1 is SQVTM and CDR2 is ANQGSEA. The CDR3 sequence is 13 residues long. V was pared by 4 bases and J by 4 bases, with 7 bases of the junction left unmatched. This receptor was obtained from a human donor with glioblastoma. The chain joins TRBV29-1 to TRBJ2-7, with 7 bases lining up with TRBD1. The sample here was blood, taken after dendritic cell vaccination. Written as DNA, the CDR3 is TGCAGCGTTGGCCTGGGACAGAGTTACGAGCAGTACTTC. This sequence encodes CSVGLGQSYEQYF.